What follows are 28 T cell receptor beta chains derived from one specimen sequenced in a study of blood T cells in healthy people across ages. The authors ran a second PCR of 7 to 11 cycles using a sample-barcoded 5' primer and a J-beta primer mix. Using its own MiXCR run on the 5' RACE reads, TCRdb lists one record per CDR3 protein. The sample holds some 710,000 distinct CDR3 sequences, around a fifth seen once. Sequences were obtained from blood. The receptor set was obtained from a man between 65 and 85 years old in good health.

This rearrangement joins TRBV2 to TRBJ2-5; D not resolved. V lost 2 bases, J lost 1 base, and 8 bases lay in between. The CDR3 is made up of 14 amino acids. Germline CDR1 reads SNHLY; CDR2 reads FYNNEI. As DNA, the CDR3 is TGTGCCAGCAGTGAACTTCGGTCCCAAGAGACCCAGTACTTC. It specifies CASSELRSQETQYF.

This clonotype was observed a handful of times. The chain employs TRBV12-3 or TRBV12-4 and TRBJ1-1, with D perhaps TRBD1 (5 bases). Trimming took off 4 bases at V and 3 bases at J, with 12 bases between the two ends. This CDR3 region has 14 residues. The CDR3 DNA sequence: TGTGCCAGCAGTTCTCTGGCGGGGGACACTGAAGCTTTCTTT. Translation gives CASSSLAGDTEAFF.

This clonotype appeared many times. The rearrangement joins TRBV6-1 to TRBJ1-2; no reliable D call. This CDR3 region has 13 residues. V was trimmed by 8 bases and J by 8 bases, leaving 18 bases between them. Germline V gene sequence: CDR1 MNHNS, CDR2 SASEGT. CDR3 sequence reads: CASGRDFLSGYTF. In DNA, the CDR3 is TGTGCCAGCGGTAGGGATTTTCTGTCGGGCTACACCTTC.

The V call is TRBV12-3 or TRBV12-4, the J call TRBJ2-7, with 10 nucleotides matching TRBD1. The CDR3 length is 17 residues. Trimming at V came to 7 bases and at J to 1 base, leaving 13 bases not matched to a gene. The CDR3 DNA reads as TGTGCCAGCACCGCTGGGACAGGGGACCTACCTTCCTACGAGCAGTACTTC. Protein product: CASTAGTGDLPSYEQYF.

The chain employs TRBV2 and TRBJ2-7, with 7 bases that match TRBD1. The CDR3 is made up of 15 amino acids. Germline V lookup: CDR1 SNHLY, CDR2 FYNNEI. The V segment lost 2 bases and the J segment 4 bases; nucleotides outside the gene matches: 8. The CDR3 DNA is TGTGCCAGCAGTGAATCCCCGTCGACAGGGTACGAGCAGTACGTC. As protein: CASSESPSTGYEQYV.

CDR3 sequence: CAGQIYNSPLHF. CDR3 DNA: TGTGCCGGACAGATCTATAATTCACCCCTCCACTTT. This chain connects TRBV7-9 to TRBJ1-6; TRBD1 might be the D (6 bases). The CDR3 is 12 residues long. The germline V gene has CDR1 SEHNR and CDR2 FQNEAQ (reference sequence). The V end lost 11 bases, the J end lost 3 bases, and 8 bases lay between the germline ends.

This clonotype has a handful of counts. Here the CDR3 DNA reads TGTGCCAGCAGTAGGGCGGGGGGGCTGGAGACCCAGTACTTC. Translation gives CASSRAGGLETQYF. The gene calls are TRBV12-3 or TRBV12-4 and TRBJ2-5; 9 bases are shared with TRBD2. The CDR3 covers 14 residues. Trimming took 5 bases from V and 5 from J; bases not matched to a gene: 6.

The V and J genes are TRBV6-2 or TRBV6-3 and TRBJ2-3; no reliable D call. There are 14 residues in the CDR3. Trimming stripped 2 bases from V and 0 bases from J, with 6 bases between. Germline CDR1 and CDR2: MNHEY and SVGEGT. The CDR3 reads CASSYATSTDTQYF. CDR3 DNA sequence: TGTGCCAGCAGTTACGCTACAAGCACAGATACGCAGTATTTT.

The rearrangement uses TRBV6-5 and TRBJ2-5, with a possible D match to TRBD2 (6 bases). The last part of the DNA fits TRBJ2-1 better; the J call may be wrong. The length of the CDR3 is 15 residues. Germline V CDR1 and CDR2: MNHEY, SVGAGI. In DNA form, the CDR3 reads TGTGCCAGCAGTCGCGGGGCGCTCGGTGGCCCCACTCAGTTCTTC. This gives the protein CASSRGALGGPTQFF.

V and J are TRBV3-1 and TRBJ1-2, with D tentatively TRBD1 (6 bases). Deletions cut 0 bases from V and 0 bases from J, with 20 bases between. CDR1 and CDR2 from the germline V gene are LGHDT and YNNKEL (reference sequence). CDR3 length equals 19 residues. CDR3 residues: CASSQDFGTKLRANYGYTF. The CDR3 nucleotides read TGTGCCAGCAGCCAAGATTTCGGGACAAAATTAAGGGCTAACTATGGCTACACCTTC.

The rearrangement uses TRBV9 and TRBJ2-3; 10 positions match TRBD2. The J call may be wrong; the DNA end is better matched by TRBJ2-5. Germline V gene lookup returns CDR1 SGDLS and CDR2 YYNGEE. The CDR3 sequence is 16 residues long. The CDR3 is CASSASGGPPGETQYF. Written as DNA, the CDR3 is TGTGCCAGCAGCGCTAGCGGGGGTCCACCGGGGGAGACCCAGTACTTC.

The table lists this clonotype with a few counts. The chain employs TRBV12-3 or TRBV12-4 and TRBJ1-2; D may be TRBD1 (5 bases). Trimming stripped 3 bases from V and 4 bases from J, with 21 bases between. This CDR3 is built from 17 residues. The CDR3 DNA sequence: TGTGCCAGCAGTTTGGGGCAGGCCTTTGGCCTGGGCTATGGCTACACCTTC. This gives the protein CASSLGQAFGLGYGYTF.

The table lists this clonotype with many counts. The chain employs TRBV12-3 or TRBV12-4 and TRBJ1-4, with 12 bases that match TRBD1. The V gene end was trimmed by 6 bases and the J gene end by 11 bases; junction bases not matched to a gene: 7. CDR3 length equals 14 residues. CDR3 bases: TGTGCCAGCAGCCCGGGACAGGGGGCTGAGAAACTGTTTTTT. Protein: CASSPGQGAEKLFF.

This clonotype showed up just a few times. The V gene is TRBV7-3, the J gene TRBJ2-5, with a weak D call TRBD2 (6 bases). Trimming removed 2 bases at V and 5 bases at J, with 12 bases between. Germline V lookup: CDR1 SGHTA, CDR2 FQGTGA. The CDR3 is 14 amino acids. The CDR3 bases are TGTGCCAGCAGCTTATGGAGGGCCGAGGAGACCCAGTACTTC. It yields the protein CASSLWRAEETQYF. Using reference TRBV7-3 and TRBJ2-5 for the parts outside the CDR3, the full variable domain is GAGVSQTPSNKVTEKGKYVELRCDPISGHTALYWYRQSLGQGPEFLIYFQGTGAADDSGLPNDRFFAVRPEGSVSTLKIQRTERGDSAVYLCASSLWRAEETQYFGPGTRLLVL.

The V gene is TRBV5-5, the J gene TRBJ2-5; tentatively, D is TRBD1 or TRBD2 (5 bases each). Germline V lookup: CDR1 SGHKS, CDR2 YYEKEE (reference sequence). The V end lost 5 bases, the J end lost 4 bases, and 18 bases lay between the germline ends. The CDR3 runs to 15 residues. In nucleotides, the CDR3 is TGTGCCAGCAGTCCCGGGACCTTTGGGGGAGAGACCCAGTACTTC. Translated: CASSPGTFGGETQYF.

At least ten counts were recorded for this clonotype. This rearrangement joins TRBV12-3 or TRBV12-4 to TRBJ1-3; no clear D gene. CDR3 length equals 14 residues. Trimming took 2 bases from V and 3 from J, leaving 8 bases between them. The CDR3 nucleotides are TGTGCCAGCAGTTTAAATGTGGTTGGAAACACCATATATTTT. Translated: CASSLNVVGNTIYF.

The DNA of the CDR3 is TGCAGCGTCCTCGTTCCGAACACTGAAGCTTTCTTT. Its protein is CSVLVPNTEAFF. V gene TRBV29-1 combines with J gene TRBJ1-1; D unclear. Germline V gene lookup returns CDR1 SQVTM and CDR2 ANQGSEA. CDR3 size: 12 residues. V was shortened by 6 bases and J by 1 base, with 9 bases between the two germline ends.

This clonotype was counted between two and nine times. The V call is TRBV20-1, the J call TRBJ2-1; no firm D call. This CDR3 region has 11 residues. V dropped 3 bases and J dropped 8 bases, with 8 bases sitting between them. Germline lookup yields CDR1 DFQATT and CDR2 SNEGSKA (reference sequence). The CDR3 DNA is TGCAGTGCTAGTGCCCAGTATGAGCAGTTCTTC. Translation: CSASAQYEQFF.

The J gene is TRBJ2-4, the V gene TRBV30; TRBD2 might be the D (6 bases). The CDR3 runs 12 residues. V lost 6 bases to trimming and J lost 8 bases, with 14 bases between them. CDR1 and CDR2 from the germline V gene are GTSNPN and SVGIG (reference sequence). The CDR3 reads CACRRPGDIQYF. CDR3 coding DNA: TGTGCCTGTCGCAGGCCGGGGGACATTCAGTACTTC.

This clonotype was counted a few times. V gene TRBV12-3 or TRBV12-4 combines with J gene TRBJ2-5, with 11 bases identical to TRBD2. The CDR3 spans 15 residues. V lost 2 bases to trimming and J lost 4 bases; unmatched junction nucleotides: 3. The CDR3, as DNA: TGTGCCAGCAGTTTACGGCTAGCGGGAGGAGAGACCCAGTACTTC. It codes for CASSLRLAGGETQYF.

The chain joins TRBV7-8 to TRBJ2-7, with 9 positions matching TRBD1. Germline V CDR1 and CDR2: SGHVS, FQNEAQ. The CDR3 consists of 15 residues. Trimming took 4 bases from V and 4 from J; bases not matched to a gene: 8. This CDR3 is CASSSGRDRVYEQYF. CDR3 bases: TGTGCCAGCAGCTCCGGACGGGACAGGGTGTACGAGCAGTACTTC.

In its sample, this clonotype was seen many times. CDR3 DNA sequence: TGTGCCAGCAGCCAAGATCGCAACAGGGTCGAGGAGACCCAGTACTTC. As protein: CASSQDRNRVEETQYF. The gene calls are TRBV14 and TRBJ2-5; maybe TRBD1 (6 bases). The CDR3 sequence is 16 residues long. Germline V gene data show CDR1 as SGHDN and CDR2 as FVKESK. V was pared by 0 bases and J by 5 bases, with 16 bases between.

Regarding this clonotype: One junction end disagrees with the germline gene, perhaps due to a read error. The chain combines TRBV7-2 with TRBJ2-6; 10 nucleotides match TRBD1. This CDR3 has 17 residues. Germline values: CDR1 SGHTA, CDR2 FQGNSA. CDR3 sequence (DNA): TGTGCCAGCAGCCTGACAGGGGGCAGCTCTGCGGCCAACGTCCTGACTTTC. Protein sequence: CASSLTGGSSAANVLTF.

CDR3 sequence: CSAGPPGIDTQYF. The CDR3 DNA reads as TGCAGTGCCGGACCACCCGGGATTGATACGCAGTATTTT. This sequence joins TRBV20-1 and TRBJ2-3; tentative D call: TRBD2 (5 bases). CDR3 length equals 13 residues. Germline CDR1 is DFQATT and CDR2 is SNEGSKA (reference sequence). V was pared by 6 bases and J by 6 bases, with 16 bases between.

The chain has TRBV7-8 and TRBJ1-2, with a weak D call TRBD1 (6 bases). Trimming removed 5 bases from V and 7 bases from J, with 11 bases in between. The CDR3 consists of 12 residues. Germline values: CDR1 SGHVS, CDR2 FQNEAQ. The CDR3 DNA is TGTGCCAGCAGCGAACAGGGAGGTGGCTACACCTTC. Its protein is CASSEQGGGYTF.

This sequence joins TRBV6-5 and TRBJ2-2; no clear D. Per the germline V gene, CDR1 is MNHEY and CDR2 is SVGAGI. This CDR3 spans 13 amino acids. Deletions cut 6 bases from V and 1 base from J, with 6 bases between. CDR3 in DNA: TGTGCCAGCAGCGTCTGGAACACCGGGGAGCTGTTTTTT. Translation: CASSVWNTGELFF.

Regarding this clonotype: One end of the junction is discordant with germline, which a read error may explain. The V call is TRBV6-6, the J call TRBJ2-1, with D unclear. Looked up from germline, CDR1 is MNHNY and CDR2 is SVGAGI (reference sequence). This CDR3 comprises 12 residues. The CDR3, as DNA: TGTGCCAGCAGTTACGACCAGTCCCACGGGCTCTTC. Protein: CASSYDQSHGLF.

This clonotype has a handful of counts. The J gene is TRBJ1-2, the V gene TRBV6-2 or TRBV6-3, with D maybe TRBD1 (5 bases). The germline V gene encodes CDR1 MNHEY and CDR2 SVGEGT. The CDR3 covers 13 residues. The germline V and J ends were trimmed by 7 bases and 7 bases, with 16 bases remaining between them. CDR3 amino acids: CASTSLRVFGYTF. CDR3 in DNA: TGTGCCAGCACTTCTCTCAGGGTTTTTGGCTACACCTTC.